This T cell receptor beta chain is drawn from a study of post-analysis software for immune sequencing data (dated by TCRdb to 2015 to 2017). A note on the overall study: The recorded disease courses included relapsing-remitting, secondary progressive and progressive-relapsing multiple sclerosis, and some patients had no subtype annotation. A subset of samples was prepared in parallel using single-end sample barcoding, then pooled and co-amplified after Illumina adapter ligation. The patient repertoires were compared against fewer than twelve previously published healthy control repertoires obtained from donors aged 6 to 25 years. General findings and caveats noted by the study authors: The multiple sclerosis patient group was slightly younger than the control group. Significantly higher frequencies in patients than in controls were found for five or six TRBV segments, including TRBV5-6, TRBV5-1 and TRBV20-1. Direct clustering with F measure showed strong co-clustering of samples prepared in the same batch, prompting a batch-effect correction. Compared with controls, multiple sclerosis patients had significantly lower normalized Chao1 diversity, a finding suggesting substantial peripheral T-cell clonal expansion.

From a lookup of the germline V gene (reference sequence), CDR1 and CDR2 are SEHNR and FQNEAQ. V and J are truncated by 2 bases and 0 bases respectively, leaving an intervening sequence of 9 bases. From the cysteine through the phenylalanine, the CDR3 covers 15 amino acids. Only CDR3 DNA remains: 45 bases, in frame from the first base. To demonstrate the VDJtools post-analysis software, TCR beta repertoires were profiled from the peripheral blood of 13 young patients with multiple sclerosis. The patients with multiple sclerosis were children and adolescents between 6 and 15 years of age. On this clonotype itself: This clone's antigen is unknown. It has no much larger one-base neighbor in the sample; base qualities were not kept.

Receptors were amplified or captured by PCR. Reads for this sample came from an Illumina HiSeq 2500. To reduce PCR and sequencing biases, unique molecular identifiers were incorporated into the TCR beta cDNA libraries. Per 1 to 10 million input T cells, 500,000 or so cDNA molecules were obtained, such that each molecule approximated one T cell. The patient libraries were prepared and sequenced using the same protocol as the earlier healthy control dataset. Samples belonging to the same batch were prepared together, multiplexed and sequenced on a shared HiSeq lane. The study's own analysis went as follows. MIGEC was used to process the raw barcoded reads, and molecular identifier groups with only a single read were discarded before consensus assembly and CDR3 extraction. VDJtools was used for post-analysis of the clonotype tables, and diversity was normalized by down-sampling every dataset to the size of the smallest sample. In repertoire overlap clustering, CDR3 amino acid sequences, but not nucleotide sequences, were matched to correct batch-related cross-sample contamination. TCRdb passed the public sequencing reads through fastp at Q25 and MiXCR, retaining productive beta sequences. Rows merge per CDR3 protein into single entries with the most common DNA and genes. The V and J calls reflect TCRdb's pipeline rather than the authors' work. The sample table holds hundreds of thousands of distinct CDR3 sequences, of which 25% to 30% were seen once. The ten biggest clones cover about 0.5% of the sample.

This clonotype was obtained from a girl between 5 and 17 years old with multiple sclerosis. The sequenced sample consisted of blood. The chain was built from TRBV7-9 and TRBJ2-3, with the D gene not confidently named. The DNA reads TGTGCCAGCAGCTTAATTTCCCCTAGCACAGATACGCAGTATTTT. This yields the protein CASSLISPSTDTQYF.